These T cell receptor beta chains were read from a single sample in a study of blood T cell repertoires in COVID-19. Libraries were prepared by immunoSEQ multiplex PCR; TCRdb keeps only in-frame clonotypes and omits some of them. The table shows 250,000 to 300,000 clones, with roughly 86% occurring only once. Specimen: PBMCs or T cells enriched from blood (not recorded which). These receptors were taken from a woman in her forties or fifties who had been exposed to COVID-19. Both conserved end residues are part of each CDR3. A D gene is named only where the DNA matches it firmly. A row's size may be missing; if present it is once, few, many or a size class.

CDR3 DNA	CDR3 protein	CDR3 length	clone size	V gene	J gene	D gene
TGTGCCAGCAGCCAGTCCTTTGGACAGGGGCGCACTGAAGCTTTCTTT	CASSQSFGQGRTEAFF	16	NA	TRBV4-2	TRBJ1-1	TRBD1
TGCGCCAGCAGCTTGGACGCGAATACTAACTATGGCTACACCTTC	CASSLDANTNYGYTF	15	NA	TRBV5-1	TRBJ1-2	NA
TGTGCCAGTAGTAAAGGGACAGGGGTGGCGAACACTGAAGCTTTCTTT	CASSKGTGVANTEAFF	16	few	TRBV19	TRBJ1-1	TRBD1
TGTGCCAGCAGCTTCCGGGACAGAGAAGAGACCCAGTACTTC	CASSFRDREETQYF	14	NA	TRBV5-6	TRBJ2-5	TRBD1
TGTGCCAGCGCGTGGAGGGGAGTAAACACCGGGGAGCTGTTTTTT	CASAWRGVNTGELFF	15	once	TRBV5-4	TRBJ2-2	NA
TGTGCCAGCATCCCCCCGGGACTCCAGAACTATGGCTACACCTTC	CASIPPGLQNYGYTF	15	NA	TRBV2	TRBJ1-2	NA
TGTGCCAGCAGTTATTCAGGGATACATCGGGCTGAAGCTTTCTTT	CASSYSGIHRAEAFF	15	NA	TRBV27	TRBJ1-1	NA
TGCAGTGCTGGCAGGGACAGACAGCAGTACTTC	CSAGRDRQQYF	11	NA	TRBV20-1	TRBJ2-7	TRBD1
TGTGCCAGCAGCAAAAGTCGGGACACCGGGGAGCTGTTTTTT	CASSKSRDTGELFF	14	few	TRBV7-6	TRBJ2-2	NA
TGTGCCAGTAGTTTAGCGGGGGTCCAAGAGACCCAGTACTTC	CASSLAGVQETQYF	14	NA	TRBV19	TRBJ2-5	TRBD2
TGTGCCAGCAGCTTGTACGGGGGGGGGAACAATGAGCAGTTCTTC	CASSLYGGGNNEQFF	15	few	TRBV5-4	TRBJ2-1	TRBD2
TGTGCCAGCAGTCAACAGGGGGGAGTCCAAGAGACCCAGTACTTC	CASSQQGGVQETQYF	15	NA	TRBV6-5	TRBJ2-5	TRBD1
TGTGCCAGCAGCTTAGATTACAGGGCAAGCGGCTACACCTTC	CASSLDYRASGYTF	14	NA	TRBV7-9	TRBJ1-2	NA
TGTGCCAGCAGTCCCTACGGGCAGGGGATCTATGGCTACACCTTC	CASSPYGQGIYGYTF	15	few	TRBV27	TRBJ1-2	NA
TGTGCCAGCAGCGCTCGGACTGAACCAGGGACCCAGTACTTC	CASSARTEPGTQYF	14	NA	TRBV7-9	TRBJ2-5	NA
TGTGCCAGCTCAGGGACTAGCGGCTCTGGGGCCAACGTCCTGACTTTC	CASSGTSGSGANVLTF	16	NA	TRBV18	TRBJ2-6	TRBD2
TGTGCCACCAGTGGAACTTTAGGAGGGGGCTCTAGTGGCTACACCTTC	CATSGTLGGGSSGYTF	16	few	TRBV24-1	TRBJ1-2	TRBD1
TGTGCCAGCAGAATAGGGGACAGGGACACCGGGGAGCTGTTTTTT	CASRIGDRDTGELFF	15	few	TRBV28	TRBJ2-2	TRBD1
TGTGCCAGCAGTTTATGGGAGGGGATAGGAGAGACCCAGTACTTC	CASSLWEGIGETQYF	15	NA	TRBV28	TRBJ2-5	NA
TGTGCCAGCCCCCCACGGGCAGGGCTTTTCTACGAGCAGTACTTC	CASPPRAGLFYEQYF	15	NA	TRBV28	TRBJ2-7	NA
TGTGCCAGCAGCCAACCAGCGGGCTCTGGAAACACCATATATTTT	CASSQPAGSGNTIYF	15	NA	TRBV4-2	TRBJ1-3	NA
TGTGCCAGCAGCACCACCCCGGGACAGCGTAATGAAAAACTGTTTTTT	CASSTTPGQRNEKLFF	16	few	TRBV7-9	TRBJ1-4	TRBD1
TGTGCCAGCGGATCGACAGGGGCGTTTACAGATACGCAGTATTTT	CASGSTGAFTDTQYF	15	NA	TRBV7-2	TRBJ2-3	TRBD1
TGTGCCAGTACCCCAGGCGGGGTTCGGGACGGCTACACCTTC	CASTPGGVRDGYTF	14	NA	TRBV19	TRBJ1-2	NA
TGTGCCAGCACCCCCCCCGGGTCGAACACCATATATTTT	CASTPPGSNTIYF	13	NA	TRBV12-3/TRBV12-4	TRBJ1-3	NA
TGTGCCAGTAAGGGGATGGGCATTGAGGGCTACACCTTC	CASKGMGIEGYTF	13	NA	TRBV19	TRBJ1-2	NA
TGTGCCAGCTCCACGGCCGGGGGAGGGAGTGAAAAACTGTTTTTT	CASSTAGGGSEKLFF	15	NA	TRBV7-9	TRBJ1-4	NA
TGTGCCAGCAGCTTGGGACAGGGGATCGCCAACGAGCAGTACTTC	CASSLGQGIANEQYF	15	NA	TRBV5-4	TRBJ2-7	TRBD1
TGTGCCTGGAGTATAGGCGGGGGCCAAGAGACCCAGTACTTC	CAWSIGGGQETQYF	14	once	TRBV30	TRBJ2-5	TRBD2
TGTGCCAGCAGCTCTGCGGGGACAGGGCGAGAGACCCAGTACTTC	CASSSAGTGRETQYF	15	NA	TRBV7-2	TRBJ2-5	TRBD1
TGTGCCAGCAGCTTCGGGGGAAACCGGTCACCCCTCCACTTT	CASSFGGNRSPLHF	14	NA	TRBV2	TRBJ1-6	NA
TGCGCCAGCAGCTATCCAGGGGTCCAAGAGACCCAGTACTTC	CASSYPGVQETQYF	14	NA	TRBV5-1	TRBJ2-5	NA
TGTGCCAGCAGTTCCCGGAGGGGGACAGGGAACTATGGCTACACCTTC	CASSSRRGTGNYGYTF	16	NA	TRBV28	TRBJ1-2	TRBD1
TGCGCCAGCACCCAGGACAGAGACGGCACTGAAGCTTTCTTT	CASTQDRDGTEAFF	14	NA	TRBV5-1	TRBJ1-1	NA
TGTGCCAGCAGTGATCGGGGACAGGGGTTCAGCAATCAGCCCCAGCATTTT	CASSDRGQGFSNQPQHF	17	NA	TRBV6-1	TRBJ1-5	TRBD1
TGTGCCAGCAGCCCAACCGGGACAGGGAGTTTCGAGCAGTACTTC	CASSPTGTGSFEQYF	15	NA	TRBV6-5	TRBJ2-7	TRBD1
TGTGCCAGCAGCCTGGGGACTAGTGTGTCAGATACGCAGTATTTT	CASSLGTSVSDTQYF	15	NA	TRBV11-1	TRBJ2-3	TRBD2
TGCGCCAGCAGCTTGACAGGGTACCCTTACAATGAGCAGTTCTTC	CASSLTGYPYNEQFF	15	NA	TRBV5-1	TRBJ2-1	NA
TGTGCCAGCAGCTCAAGCCGCGGCAGCTATGGCTACACCTTC	CASSSSRGSYGYTF	14	NA	TRBV5-6	TRBJ1-2	NA
TGCGCCAGCAGTGACCCACTGACAGGGGGTAACTATGGCTACACCTTC	CASSDPLTGGNYGYTF	16	NA	TRBV10-1	TRBJ1-2	TRBD1
TGTGCCAGCAGCCAGAGTGCTACTACCTACGAGCAGTACTTC	CASSQSATTYEQYF	14	few	TRBV7-9	TRBJ2-7	NA
TGTGCCAGCAGGCAGGGGAACACTGAAGCTTTCTTT	CASRQGNTEAFF	12	NA	TRBV7-9	TRBJ1-1	NA
TGTGCCAGCAGCTTAGAAGTGGGGGCTCTGGACCAGCATTTT	CASSLEVGALDQHF	14	NA	TRBV7-6	TRBJ1-5	NA